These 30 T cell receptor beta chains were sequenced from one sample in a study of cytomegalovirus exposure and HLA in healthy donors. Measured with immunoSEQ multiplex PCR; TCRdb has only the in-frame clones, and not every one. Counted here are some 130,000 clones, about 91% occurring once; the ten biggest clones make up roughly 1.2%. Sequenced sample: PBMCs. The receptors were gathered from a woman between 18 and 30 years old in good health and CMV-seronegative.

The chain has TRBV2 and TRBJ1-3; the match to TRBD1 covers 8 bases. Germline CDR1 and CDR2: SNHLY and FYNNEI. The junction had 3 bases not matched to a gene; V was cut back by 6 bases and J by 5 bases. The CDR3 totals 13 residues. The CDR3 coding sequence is TGTGCCAGCAGGGACAGGGATCGAAACACCATATATTTT. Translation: CASRDRDRNTIYF.

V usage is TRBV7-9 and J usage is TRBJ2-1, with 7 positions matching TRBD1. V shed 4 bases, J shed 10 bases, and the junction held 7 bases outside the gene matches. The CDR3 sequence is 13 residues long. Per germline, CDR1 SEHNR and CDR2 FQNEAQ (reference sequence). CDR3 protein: CASSSQQGDEQFF. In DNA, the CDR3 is TGTGCCAGCAGCTCCCAGCAGGGGGACGAGCAGTTCTTC.

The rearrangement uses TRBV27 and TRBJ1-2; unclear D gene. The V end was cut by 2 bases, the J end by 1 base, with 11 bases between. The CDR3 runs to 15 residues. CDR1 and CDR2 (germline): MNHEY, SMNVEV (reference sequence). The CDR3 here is CASSLTRHINYGYTF. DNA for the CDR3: TGTGCCAGCAGTTTAACCAGACACATTAACTATGGCTACACCTTC.

CDR3 bases: TGTGCCATCAGTGACAGGGGAGGGGGTGAAAAACTGTTTTTT. Translation gives CAISDRGGGEKLFF. The chain employs TRBV10-3 and TRBJ1-4; a possible D gene is TRBD1 (6 bases). The germline V gene has CDR1 ENHRY and CDR2 SYGVKD. Trimming removed 3 bases from V and 7 bases from J, with 12 bases in between. This CDR3 region has 14 residues.

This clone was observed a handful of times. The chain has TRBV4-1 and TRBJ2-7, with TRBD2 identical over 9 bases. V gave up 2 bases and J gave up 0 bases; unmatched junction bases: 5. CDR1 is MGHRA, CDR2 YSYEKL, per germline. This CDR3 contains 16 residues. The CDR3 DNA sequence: TGCGCCAGCAGCCAATCGAGCGGGGGGAGCTCCTACGAGCAGTACTTC. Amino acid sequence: CASSQSSGGSSYEQYF.

As DNA, the CDR3 is TGTGCCAGCAGCTTGTATTCAGTACAGAAGAACACTGAAGCTTTCTTT. Translating gives CASSLYSVQKNTEAFF. V and J are TRBV5-6 and TRBJ1-1; D is unresolved. In germline, CDR1 is SGHDT, CDR2 YYEEEE. The CDR3 length is 16 residues. V was clipped by 1 base and J by 1 base, with 14 bases between them.

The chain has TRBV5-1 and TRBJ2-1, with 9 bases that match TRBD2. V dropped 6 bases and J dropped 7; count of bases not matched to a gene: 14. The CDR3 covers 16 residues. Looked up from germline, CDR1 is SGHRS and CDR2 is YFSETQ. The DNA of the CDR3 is TGCGCCAGCATATCGGGTTCTATGGCGGGGGGGAATGAGCAGTTCTTC. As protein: CASISGSMAGGNEQFF.

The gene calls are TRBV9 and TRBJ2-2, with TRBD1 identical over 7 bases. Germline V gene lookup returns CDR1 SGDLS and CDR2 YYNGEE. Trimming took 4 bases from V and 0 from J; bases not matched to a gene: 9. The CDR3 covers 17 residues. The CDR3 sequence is CASSIPGQDANTGELFF. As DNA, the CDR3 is TGTGCCAGCAGCATCCCCGGACAGGACGCGAACACCGGGGAGCTGTTTTTT. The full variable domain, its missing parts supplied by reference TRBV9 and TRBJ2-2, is DSGVTQTPKHLITATGQRVTLRCSPRSGDLSVYWYQQSLDQGLQFLIQYYNGEERAKGNILERFSAQQFPDLHSELNLSSLELGDSALYFCASSIPGQDANTGELFFGEGSRLTVL.

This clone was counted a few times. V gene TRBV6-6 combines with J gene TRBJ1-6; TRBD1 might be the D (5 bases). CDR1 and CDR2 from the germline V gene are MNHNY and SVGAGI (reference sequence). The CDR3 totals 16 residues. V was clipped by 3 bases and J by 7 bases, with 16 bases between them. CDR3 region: CASSYLGGETNSPLHF. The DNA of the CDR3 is TGTGCCAGCAGTTATCTGGGGGGGGAAACAAATTCACCCCTCCACTTT.

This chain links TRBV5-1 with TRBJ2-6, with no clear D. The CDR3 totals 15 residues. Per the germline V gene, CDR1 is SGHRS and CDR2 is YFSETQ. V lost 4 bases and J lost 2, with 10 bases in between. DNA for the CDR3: TGCGCCAGCAGCGGCCGACTCGCTGGGGCCAACGTCCTGACTTTC. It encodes CASSGRLAGANVLTF.

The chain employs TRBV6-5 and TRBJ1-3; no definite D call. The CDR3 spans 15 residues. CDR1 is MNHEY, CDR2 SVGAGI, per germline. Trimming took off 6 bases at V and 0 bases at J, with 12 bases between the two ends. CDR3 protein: CASSPNRVSGNTIYF. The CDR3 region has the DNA TGTGCCAGCAGCCCGAACCGGGTCTCTGGAAACACCATATATTTT.

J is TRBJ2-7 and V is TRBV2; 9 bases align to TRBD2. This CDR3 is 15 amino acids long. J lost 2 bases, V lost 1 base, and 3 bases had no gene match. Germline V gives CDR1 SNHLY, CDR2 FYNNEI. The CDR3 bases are TGTGCCAGCAGTGAAGGCGGGGGGGCCCCCTACGAGCAGTACTTC. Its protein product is CASSEGGGAPYEQYF.

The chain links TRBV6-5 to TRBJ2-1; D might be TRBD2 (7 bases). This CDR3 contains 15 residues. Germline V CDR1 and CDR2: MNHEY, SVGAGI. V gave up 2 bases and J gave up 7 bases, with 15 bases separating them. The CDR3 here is CASSYGGAVGNEQFF. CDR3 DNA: TGTGCCAGCAGTTACGGGGGGGCCGTGGGGAATGAGCAGTTCTTC.

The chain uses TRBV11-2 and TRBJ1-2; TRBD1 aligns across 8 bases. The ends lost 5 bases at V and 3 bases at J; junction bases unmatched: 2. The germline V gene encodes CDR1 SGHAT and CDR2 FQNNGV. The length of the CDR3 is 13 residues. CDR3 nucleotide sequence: TGTGCCAGCAGCCCGGGACAGGACTATGGCTACACCTTC. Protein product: CASSPGQDYGYTF.

The CDR3 protein is CASSLMAGSRYEQYF. CDR3 DNA: TGTGCCAGCAGCTTAATGGCGGGGAGCCGCTACGAGCAGTACTTC. The chain carries TRBV7-2 and TRBJ2-7; D might be TRBD2 (6 bases). V dropped 2 bases and J dropped 3 bases, with 14 bases sitting between them. The CDR3 is 15 amino acids. Germline V gene data show CDR1 as SGHTA and CDR2 as FQGNSA.

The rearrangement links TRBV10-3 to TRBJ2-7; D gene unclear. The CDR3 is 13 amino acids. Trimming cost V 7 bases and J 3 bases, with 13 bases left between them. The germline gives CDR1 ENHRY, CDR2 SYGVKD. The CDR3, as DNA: TGTGCCATCACCGGGTCCCCACGCTACGAGCAGTACTTC. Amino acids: CAITGSPRYEQYF.

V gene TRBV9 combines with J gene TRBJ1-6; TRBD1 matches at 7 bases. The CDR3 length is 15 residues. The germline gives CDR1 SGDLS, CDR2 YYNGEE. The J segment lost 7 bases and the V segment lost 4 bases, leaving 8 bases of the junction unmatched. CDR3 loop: CASSPTGLENSPLHF. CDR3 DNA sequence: TGTGCCAGCAGCCCGACAGGGTTAGAGAATTCACCCCTCCACTTT.

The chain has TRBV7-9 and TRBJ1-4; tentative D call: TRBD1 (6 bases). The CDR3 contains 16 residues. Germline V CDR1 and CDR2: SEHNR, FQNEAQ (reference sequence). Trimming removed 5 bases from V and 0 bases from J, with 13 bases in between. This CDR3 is CASSPGTTTTNEKLFF. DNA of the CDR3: TGTGCCAGCAGCCCCGGGACAACGACAACTAATGAAAAACTGTTTTTT. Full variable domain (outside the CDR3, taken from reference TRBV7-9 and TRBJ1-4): DTGVSQNPRHKITKRGQNVTFRCDPISEHNRLYWYRQTLGQGPEFLTYFQNEAQLEKSRLLSDRFSAERPKGSFSTLEIQRTEQGDSAMYLCASSPGTTTTNEKLFFGSGTQLSVL.

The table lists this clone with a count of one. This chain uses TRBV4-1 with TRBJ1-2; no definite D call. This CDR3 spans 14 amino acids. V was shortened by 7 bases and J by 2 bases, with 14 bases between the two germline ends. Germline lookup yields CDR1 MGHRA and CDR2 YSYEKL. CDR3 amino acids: CASTPGSRNYGYTF. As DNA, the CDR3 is TGCGCCAGCACCCCGGGATCCAGGAACTATGGCTACACCTTC.

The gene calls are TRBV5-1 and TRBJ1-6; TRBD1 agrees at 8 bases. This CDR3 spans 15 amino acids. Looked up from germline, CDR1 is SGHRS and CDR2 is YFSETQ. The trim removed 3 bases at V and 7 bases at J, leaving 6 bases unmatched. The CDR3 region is CASSSVDRDNSPLHF. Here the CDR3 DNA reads TGCGCCAGCAGCTCCGTGGACAGGGACAATTCACCCCTCCACTTT. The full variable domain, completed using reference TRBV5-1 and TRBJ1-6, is KAGVTQTPRYLIKTRGQQVTLSCSPISGHRSVSWYQQTPGQGLQFLFEYFSETQRNKGNFPGRFSGRQFSNSRSEMNVSTLELGDSALYLCASSSVDRDNSPLHFGNGTRLTVT.

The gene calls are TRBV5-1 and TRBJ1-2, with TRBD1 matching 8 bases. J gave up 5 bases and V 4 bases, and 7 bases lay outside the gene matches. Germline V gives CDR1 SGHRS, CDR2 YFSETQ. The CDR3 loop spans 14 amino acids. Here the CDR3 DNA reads TGCGCCAGCAGCGCAGGACAGGGAAATTATGGCTACACCTTC. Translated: CASSAGQGNYGYTF.

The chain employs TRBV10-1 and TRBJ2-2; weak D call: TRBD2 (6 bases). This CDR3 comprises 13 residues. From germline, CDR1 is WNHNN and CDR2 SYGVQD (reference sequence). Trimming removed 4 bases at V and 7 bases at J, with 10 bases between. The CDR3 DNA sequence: TGCGCCAGCAGTGGGAGGGGCGGCGGGGAGCTGTTTTTT. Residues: CASSGRGGGELFF.

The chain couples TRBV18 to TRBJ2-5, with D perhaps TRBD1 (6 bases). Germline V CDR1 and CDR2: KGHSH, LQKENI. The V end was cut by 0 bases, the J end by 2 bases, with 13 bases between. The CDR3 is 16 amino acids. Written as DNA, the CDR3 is TGTGCCAGCTCACCACCGGTGGGGACACAACAAGAGACCCAGTACTTC. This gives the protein CASSPPVGTQQETQYF. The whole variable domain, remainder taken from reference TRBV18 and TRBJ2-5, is NAGVMQNPRHLVRRRGQEARLRCSPMKGHSHVYWYRQLPEEGLKFMVYLQKENIIDESGMPKERFSAEFPKEGPSILRIQQVVRGDSAAYFCASSPPVGTQQETQYFGPGTRLLVL.

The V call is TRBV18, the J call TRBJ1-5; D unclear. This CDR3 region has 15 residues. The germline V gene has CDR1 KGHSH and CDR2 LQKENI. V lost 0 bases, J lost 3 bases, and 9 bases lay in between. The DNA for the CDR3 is TGTGCCAGCTCACCACCCCACAACGACAATCAGCCCCAGCATTTT. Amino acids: CASSPPHNDNQPQHF. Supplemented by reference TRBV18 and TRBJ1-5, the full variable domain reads NAGVMQNPRHLVRRRGQEARLRCSPMKGHSHVYWYRQLPEEGLKFMVYLQKENIIDESGMPKERFSAEFPKEGPSILRIQQVVRGDSAAYFCASSPPHNDNQPQHFGDGTRLSIL.

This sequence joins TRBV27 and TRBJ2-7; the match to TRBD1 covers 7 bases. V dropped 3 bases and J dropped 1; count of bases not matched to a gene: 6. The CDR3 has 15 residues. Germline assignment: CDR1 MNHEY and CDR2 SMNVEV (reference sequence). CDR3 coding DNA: TGTGCCAGCAGTTTCCGGGGACAGTTTTCCTACGAGCAGTACTTC. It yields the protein CASSFRGQFSYEQYF.

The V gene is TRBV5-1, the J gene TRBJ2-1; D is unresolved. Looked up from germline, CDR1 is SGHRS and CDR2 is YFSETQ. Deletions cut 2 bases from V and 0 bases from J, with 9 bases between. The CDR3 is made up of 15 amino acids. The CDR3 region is CASSFATGSYNEQFF. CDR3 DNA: TGCGCCAGCAGCTTCGCCACGGGCTCCTACAATGAGCAGTTCTTC.

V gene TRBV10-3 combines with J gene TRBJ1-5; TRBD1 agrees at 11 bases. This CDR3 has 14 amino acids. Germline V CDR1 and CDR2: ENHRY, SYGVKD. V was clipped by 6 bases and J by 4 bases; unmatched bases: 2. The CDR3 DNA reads TGTGCCATCAGAGGGACAGGGGGAAATCAGCCCCAGCATTTT. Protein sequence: CAIRGTGGNQPQHF.

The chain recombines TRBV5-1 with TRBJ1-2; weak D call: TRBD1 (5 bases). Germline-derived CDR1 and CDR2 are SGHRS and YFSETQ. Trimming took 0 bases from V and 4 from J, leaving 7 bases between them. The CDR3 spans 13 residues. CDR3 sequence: CASSLEDSYGYTF. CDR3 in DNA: TGCGCCAGCAGCTTGGAAGACAGCTATGGCTACACCTTC. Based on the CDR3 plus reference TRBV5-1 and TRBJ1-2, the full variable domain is KAGVTQTPRYLIKTRGQQVTLSCSPISGHRSVSWYQQTPGQGLQFLFEYFSETQRNKGNFPGRFSGRQFSNSRSEMNVSTLELGDSALYLCASSLEDSYGYTFGSGTRLTVV.

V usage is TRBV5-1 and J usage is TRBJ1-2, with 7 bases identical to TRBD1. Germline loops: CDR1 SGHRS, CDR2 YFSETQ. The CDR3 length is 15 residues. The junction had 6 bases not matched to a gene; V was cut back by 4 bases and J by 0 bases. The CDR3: CASSPGQSSNYGYTF. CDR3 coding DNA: TGCGCCAGCAGCCCGGGACAGTCCTCTAACTATGGCTACACCTTC.

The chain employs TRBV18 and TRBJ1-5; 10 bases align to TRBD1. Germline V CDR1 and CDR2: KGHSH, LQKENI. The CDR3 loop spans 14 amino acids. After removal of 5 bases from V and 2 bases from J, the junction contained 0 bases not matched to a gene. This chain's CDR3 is CASSGTGGNQPQHF. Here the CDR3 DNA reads TGTGCCAGCTCAGGGACAGGGGGCAATCAGCCCCAGCATTTT.